This T cell receptor (beta chain) was sequenced for a study of OX40 agonist ivuxolimab in advanced cancers. Study-wide context: Patients were treated with ivuxolimab, an agonistic anti-OX40 (CD134) antibody. Every 2 weeks, ivuxolimab was infused into the patients intravenously at between 0.01 and 10 mg/kg. Notes on the study in general: The 0.1-3.0 mg/kg partial responders had among the lowest clonal expansion.

Comment on this clone: The target antigen is unknown.

The protocol was immunoSEQ multiplex PCR, while the TCRdb copy is restricted to in-frame clones and leaves out a portion. The table records about 50,000 clones, roughly nine tenths of them present only once. Germline CDR1 and CDR2: SNHLY and FYNNEI. This CDR3 contains 18 residues. With V trimmed by 1 base and J by 4 bases, 13 bases remained unmatched. The V gene is TRBV2, the J gene TRBJ2-1, with 7 bases identical to TRBD2. The sample was CD4+ or CD8+ T cells sorted from blood, taken in a trial of the OX40 agonist ivuxolimab. This TCR derives from an adult with an advanced solid tumor such as melanoma, head and neck, liver or kidney cancer. CDR3 nucleotide sequence: TGTGCCAGCAGTGAAGGCTGGCCTAGCGGAGCAACTTACAATGAGCAGTTCTTC. Protein product: CASSEGWPSGATYNEQFF. Variable domain in full (rest from reference TRBV2 and TRBJ2-1): EPEVTQTPSHQVTQMGQEVILRCVPISNHLYFYWYRQILGQKVEFLVSFYNNEISEKSEIFDDQFSVERPDGSNFTLKIRSTKLEDSAMYFCASSEGWPSGATYNEQFFGPGTRLTVL.